One T cell receptor beta chain is described in this entry. The method was immunoSEQ multiplex PCR; TCRdb's version includes in-frame clones alone and lacks a portion of them. The sample includes some 120,000 clones, about nine tenths of them seen just once. This entry is derived from a study of T cell responses to AZD1222 COVID-19 vaccine. The CDR3 has 14 residues. CDR1 is SGHRS, CDR2 YFSETQ, per germline. The V end was cut by 5 bases, the J end by 1 base, with 11 bases between. The sequence came from an adult in good health. Here the sequenced sample was peripheral blood, taken on day 0 of AZD1222 vaccination. J is TRBJ2-3 and V is TRBV5-1; tentatively, D is TRBD1 (5 bases). CDR3 sequence reads: CASSLRAGTDTQYF. The CDR3 DNA sequence: TGCGCCAGCAGTCTCAGGGCTGGCACAGATACGCAGTATTTT.